This is a list of T cell receptor beta chains from one sample in a study of CD8 T cells in ankylosing spondylitis. TCRdb fed the 5' RACE reads into MiXCR, producing one record per CDR3 protein. Among around 100,000 distinct CDR3 sequences, more than 20% were seen once, and the ten largest hold approximately 13%. The sequenced sample was synovial fluid, either unsorted or a sorted T cell fraction (not recorded which). These receptors were taken from a male donor with ankylosing spondylitis. CDR3s include the opening cysteine and the closing phenylalanine or tryptophan. Fields, in order: V gene, J gene, clone size, D gene, CDR3 protein, CDR3 DNA. The D gene is left open where the match is weak. Only part of the rows carry a size: once, few, many, or a class if the clone is expanded.

TRBV12-3/TRBV12-4,TRBJ2-3,many,TRBD2,CASSFRPTSWDTDTQYF,TGTGCCAGCAGTTTCCGGCCGACTAGCTGGGACACAGATACGCAGTATTTT
TRBV2,TRBJ2-7,.,TRBD2,CASIGTSGSYEQYF,TGTGCCAGCATAGGGACTAGCGGGAGTTACGAGCAGTACTTC
TRBV7-9,TRBJ2-1,.,.,CASSSTNEQFF,TGTGCCAGCAGCTCTACTAATGAGCAGTTCTTC
TRBV7-9,TRBJ2-1,.,.,CASSYTGRSYNEQFF,TGTGCCAGCAGCTACACAGGGAGATCCTACAATGAGCAGTTCTTC
TRBV29-1,TRBJ2-7,.,TRBD2,CSVWGRAGGKQYF,TGCAGCGTGTGGGGTCGAGCGGGAGGCAAGCAGTACTTC
TRBV5-6,TRBJ1-6,.,.,CASAVSGYNSPLHF,TGTGCCAGCGCGGTTTCAGGATATAATTCACCCCTCCACTTT
TRBV6-5,TRBJ2-7,.,TRBD2,CASSYEAGVREQYF,TGTGCCAGCAGTTATGAAGCGGGAGTACGGGAGCAGTACTTC
TRBV11-3,TRBJ2-2,few,TRBD2,CASSLSGRDTGELFF,TGTGCCAGCAGCTTAAGCGGGAGGGATACCGGGGAGCTGTTTTTT
TRBV5-6,TRBJ2-1,few,TRBD2,CASSLDPGLADNEQFF,TGTGCCAGCAGCTTGGACCCGGGACTAGCGGACAATGAGCAGTTCTTC
TRBV30,TRBJ1-1,few,.,CASKYYGDTEAFF,TGTGCCTCTAAGTATTATGGGGACACTGAAGCTTTCTTT
TRBV20-1,TRBJ2-1,.,TRBD2,CSARVFGTSDYNEQFF,TGCAGTGCTAGAGTGTTTGGGACTAGCGACTACAATGAGCAGTTCTTC
TRBV18,TRBJ2-5,few,.,CASSPAWETQYF,TGTGCCAGCTCACCCGCTTGGGAGACCCAGTACTTC
TRBV20-1,TRBJ1-3,few,.,CSAREVGTFSGNTIYF,TGCAGTGCTAGGGAGGTGGGGACCTTCTCTGGAAACACCATATATTTT
TRBV20-1,TRBJ2-3,few,.,CSATANYRFRADTQYF,TGCAGTGCCACCGCAAATTACCGATTTCGGGCAGATACGCAGTATTTT
TRBV7-9,TRBJ2-1,many,TRBD2,CASSFASGRAGEQFF,TGTGCCAGCAGCTTTGCTAGCGGGAGGGCGGGTGAGCAGTTCTTC
TRBV16,TRBJ1-4,many,.,CASSQSARGNEKLFF,TGTGCCAGCAGCCAATCAGCCAGGGGCAACGAAAAACTGTTTTTT
TRBV10-2,TRBJ2-2,few,.,CASSESTPGEYGGELFF,TGCGCCAGCAGTGAGTCCACACCGGGGGAGTATGGCGGGGAGCTGTTTTTT
TRBV4-1,TRBJ2-7,few,.,CASSQDFDPAREQYF,TGCGCCAGCAGCCAAGATTTCGACCCCGCTCGAGAGCAGTACTTC
TRBV5-1,TRBJ2-1,.,.,CASSGQEYNEQFF,TGCGCCAGCTCCGGGCAGGAATACAATGAGCAGTTCTTC
TRBV5-1,TRBJ2-1,few,.,CASSPDEGSYNEQFF,TGCGCCAGCAGCCCGGACGAGGGATCCTACAATGAGCAGTTCTTC
TRBV5-1,TRBJ2-3,few,.,CASSLEGGRTDTQYF,TGCGCCAGCAGCTTGGAGGGGGGACGGACAGATACGCAGTATTTT
TRBV5-1,TRBJ1-1,few,.,CASSLRQGRTEAFF,TGCGCCAGCAGCTTGCGGCAGGGGAGGACTGAAGCTTTCTTT
TRBV12-5,TRBJ2-5,.,TRBD1,CASGSGSGQVETQYF,TGTGCTAGTGGCTCTGGTTCGGGACAGGTAGAGACCCAGTACTTC
TRBV5-1,TRBJ2-7,.,.,CASSGSGSRSYEQYF,TGCGCCAGCAGCGGGTCCGGGTCCCGCTCCTACGAGCAGTACTTC
TRBV12-3/TRBV12-4,TRBJ1-5,.,.,CASSLNLGKQPQHF,TGTGCCAGCAGTTTGAACCTCGGCAAGCAGCCCCAGCATTTT
TRBV29-1,TRBJ2-3,few,TRBD1,CSVPYRGQVSDTQYF,TGCAGCGTTCCTTACAGGGGGCAGGTGTCAGATACGCAGTATTTT
TRBV20-1,TRBJ2-5,few,TRBD1,CSARTGTDQETQYF,TGCAGTGCCAGGACAGGAACGGACCAAGAGACCCAGTACTTC
TRBV2,TRBJ1-1,.,.,CASSLGIRTEAFF,TGTGCCAGCAGTCTAGGGATCCGTACTGAAGCTTTCTTT